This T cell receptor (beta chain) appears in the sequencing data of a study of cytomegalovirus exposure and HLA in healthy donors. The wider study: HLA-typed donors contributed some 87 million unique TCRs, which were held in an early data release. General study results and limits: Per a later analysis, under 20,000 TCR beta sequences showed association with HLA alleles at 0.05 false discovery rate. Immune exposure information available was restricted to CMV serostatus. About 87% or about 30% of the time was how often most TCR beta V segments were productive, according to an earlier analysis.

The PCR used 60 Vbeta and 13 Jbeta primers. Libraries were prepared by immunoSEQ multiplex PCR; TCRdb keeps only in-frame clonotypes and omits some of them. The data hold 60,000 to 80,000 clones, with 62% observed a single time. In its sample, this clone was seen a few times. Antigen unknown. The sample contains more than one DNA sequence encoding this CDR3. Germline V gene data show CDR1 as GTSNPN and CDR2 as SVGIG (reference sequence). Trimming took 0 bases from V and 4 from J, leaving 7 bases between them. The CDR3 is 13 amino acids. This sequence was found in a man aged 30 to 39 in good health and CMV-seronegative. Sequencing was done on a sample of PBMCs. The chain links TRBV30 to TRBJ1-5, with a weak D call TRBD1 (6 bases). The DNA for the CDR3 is TGTGCCTGGAGTGTAGGGGGAAATCAGCCCCAGCATTTT. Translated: CAWSVGGNQPQHF.